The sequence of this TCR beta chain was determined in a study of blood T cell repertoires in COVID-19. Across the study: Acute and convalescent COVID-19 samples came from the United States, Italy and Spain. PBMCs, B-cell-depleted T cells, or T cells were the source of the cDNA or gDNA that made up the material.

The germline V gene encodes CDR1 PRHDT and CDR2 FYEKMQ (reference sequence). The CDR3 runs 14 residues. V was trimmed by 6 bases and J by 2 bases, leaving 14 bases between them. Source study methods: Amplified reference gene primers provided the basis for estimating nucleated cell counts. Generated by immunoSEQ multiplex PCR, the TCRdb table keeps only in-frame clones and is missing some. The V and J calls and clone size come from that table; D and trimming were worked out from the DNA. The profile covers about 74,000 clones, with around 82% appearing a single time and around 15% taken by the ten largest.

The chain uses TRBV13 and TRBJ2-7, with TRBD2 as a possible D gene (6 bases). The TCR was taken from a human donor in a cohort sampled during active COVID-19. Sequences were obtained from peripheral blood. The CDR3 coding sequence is TGTGCCAGCAGGCTCTACGGGGGAGCCTACGAGCAGTACTTC. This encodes CASRLYGGAYEQYF.